This TCR beta chain was recorded in a study of molecular identifiers for immune sequencing clone quantification. Both previously described methods and listed TCR primers were employed to make bulk TCR libraries. Each CDR3 protein gets one entry after TCRdb re-called the PCR reads with MiXCR. Here the sample spans more than 550,000 distinct CDR3 sequences, about 25% being singletons. The sorting of naive CD8 T cells used the CD8+CD4-CCR7+CD45RA+ phenotype. This CDR3 spans 17 amino acids. CDR1 is MGHRA, CDR2 YSYEKL, per germline. V was pared by 0 bases and J by 0 bases, with 15 bases between. This chain joins TRBV4-1 and TRBJ2-7; maybe TRBD1 (5 bases). The sequenced sample consisted of naive CD8+ T cells from blood, with Jurkat cell RNA spiked in. Subset in this sample: FACS-sorted CD8+CD4-CCR7+CD45RA+ naive T cells. This sequence originates from a human donor in good health. Some libraries in this study had Jurkat cell RNA spiked in. The CDR3 region has the DNA TGCGCCAGCAGCCAAGAATTGGTGGGGCTCAGCTCCTACGAGCAGTACTTC. It codes for CASSQELVGLSSYEQYF.